A selection of T cell receptor beta chains follows, all from one sample in a study of T cell responses to AZD1222 COVID-19 vaccine. Only in-frame clones appear in the TCRdb table, and some are missing; sequencing was by immunoSEQ multiplex PCR. The repertoire has 100,000 or so clones, approximately 89% of them found once; the top ten carry roughly 10%. The sample was peripheral blood, taken 28 days after the second AZD1222 dose. These receptors originate from an adult who received the AZD1222 COVID-19 vaccine. CDR3s include the opening cysteine and the closing phenylalanine or tryptophan. D genes are given only for firm matches. The size of a clone is reported for some rows only, either as once, few or many, or as a class for expanded clones.

J | D | V | length | size | DNA | CDR3
TRBJ1-2 | TRBD1 | TRBV6-5 | 15 | NA | TGTGCCAGCAGTCCGCTGGGACAGACGAACTATGGCTACACCTTC | CASSPLGQTNYGYTF
TRBJ1-5 | TRBD1 | TRBV30 | 14 | once | TGTGCCTGGAGGGCCTCAGGGGGCGGTCAGCCCCAGCATTTT | CAWRASGGGQPQHF
TRBJ2-7 | TRBD2 | TRBV28 | 14 | NA | TGTGCCAGCGGCCAGATAGCGGGAGCGGCCGAGCAGTACTTC | CASGQIAGAAEQYF
TRBJ1-2 | NA | TRBV15 | 13 | NA | TGTGCCACCAGCAGAGGGAATAACTATGGCTACACCTTC | CATSRGNNYGYTF
TRBJ1-5 | NA | TRBV12-3/TRBV12-4 | 13 | NA | TGTGCCAGCAGTTTTGGGTGGGATCAGCCCCAGCATTTT | CASSFGWDQPQHF
TRBJ1-5 | TRBD1 | TRBV27 | 18 | NA | TGTGCCAGCAGTTACCACGGGACAGCCCTACGGGGCAATCAGCCCCAGCATTTT | CASSYHGTALRGNQPQHF
TRBJ1-2 | TRBD1 | TRBV10-3 | 12 | NA | TGTGCCATCAGGGGGGACAGGACGGAAACCACCTTC | CAIRGDRTETTF
TRBJ2-2 | NA | TRBV2 | 12 | once | TGTGCCAGCAGGGGGGACACCGGGGAGCTGTTTTTT | CASRGDTGELFF
TRBJ1-5 | NA | TRBV6-2/TRBV6-3 | 14 | NA | TGTGCCAGCAGCCCGGGGGGTCCCGGTCAGCCCCAGCATTTT | CASSPGGPGQPQHF
TRBJ1-2 | TRBD1 | TRBV5-1 | 15 | NA | TGCGCCAGCAGCTGGTTACAGGGGGCCGGCTATGGCTACACCTTC | CASSWLQGAGYGYTF
TRBJ2-7 | NA | TRBV2 | 15 | NA | TGTGCCAGCAGTGAAGCGCCCAGCGGGTCCCACGAGCAGTACTTC | CASSEAPSGSHEQYF